Given below is one T cell receptor beta chain in context. Its antigen has not been determined. Base qualities are missing; no much larger clone stands one base away. This record belongs to a study of blood T cell repertoires in COVID-19 (dated by TCRdb to about 2020). Notes on the research overall: The collaborator samples originated in the United States, Italy and Spain and spanned the acute and convalescent phases of COVID-19. The material from the prospective study consisted of cDNA or gDNA derived from T cells, B-cell-depleted T cells, or PBMCs. The dataset comprised deeply sampled blood TCRbeta repertoires from subjects exposed to, actively infected with, or recovered from COVID-19. The repertoires were released in a freely available public database meant as a resource for research on the immune response to SARS-CoV-2. Samples came from the ongoing ImmuneRACE study (first 160 participants) plus 1,254 subjects from 6 global collaborators. Sample metadata almost always included a de-identified subject ID, COVID-19 status, age in years and sex. HLA class I and class II types, where available, came from metadata supplied by the sample provider rather than from assay-based typing.

The immunoSEQ Assay, a bias-controlled multiplex PCR, was used to amplify TCRbeta CDR3 regions from genomic DNA. The paper's data handling went like this. The number of nucleated cells in each sample was estimated by amplification of reference gene primers within the assay. Sequence reads were collapsed and filtered to measure the absolute abundance of every unique TCRbeta CDR3 rearrangement. For each sample, productive Simpson clonality was calculated as the square root of Simpson's diversity index across productive rearrangements. Held by TCRdb, this immuneACCESS table contains in-frame sequences only and omits some clones. Under half of the omission traces to an unresolved V gene where checked; the cause of the rest is unknown. From that table come the V and J calls and clone size; the DNA was used to work out D and trimming. The sample includes some 250,000 clones, with around 81% observed a single time. The ten largest clones capture around 2.9% of the sample.

Each collaborating institution followed its own protocols to collect whole blood in K2EDTA tubes. For TCRbeta analysis, collaborators shipped samples as frozen whole blood, isolated PBMCs, or DNA extracted from either of those sample types. The CDR3 measures 16 amino acids from cysteine to phenylalanine. CDR3 DNA is the only sequence kept; it has 48 bases, read in frame from the first base. Ends trimmed: V by 1 base, J by 5 bases; bases unmatched to a gene: 9. Based on the germline V gene, the CDR1 and CDR2 sequences are SGHDN and FVKESK. Points the paper makes about the study in general: The amount of clinical and demographic metadata varied by source and participant and was provided uncurated.

The specimen was peripheral blood. The TCR originated in a woman aged 60-75 years with active or convalescent COVID-19. This receptor chain uses TRBV14 and TRBJ2-5, and TRBD2 matches 8 of the central bases. The DNA sequence is TGTGCCAGCAGCCAAGCGAGCGGGGGAGATCGGGAGACCCAGTACTTC. This is translated as CASSQASGGDRETQYF.